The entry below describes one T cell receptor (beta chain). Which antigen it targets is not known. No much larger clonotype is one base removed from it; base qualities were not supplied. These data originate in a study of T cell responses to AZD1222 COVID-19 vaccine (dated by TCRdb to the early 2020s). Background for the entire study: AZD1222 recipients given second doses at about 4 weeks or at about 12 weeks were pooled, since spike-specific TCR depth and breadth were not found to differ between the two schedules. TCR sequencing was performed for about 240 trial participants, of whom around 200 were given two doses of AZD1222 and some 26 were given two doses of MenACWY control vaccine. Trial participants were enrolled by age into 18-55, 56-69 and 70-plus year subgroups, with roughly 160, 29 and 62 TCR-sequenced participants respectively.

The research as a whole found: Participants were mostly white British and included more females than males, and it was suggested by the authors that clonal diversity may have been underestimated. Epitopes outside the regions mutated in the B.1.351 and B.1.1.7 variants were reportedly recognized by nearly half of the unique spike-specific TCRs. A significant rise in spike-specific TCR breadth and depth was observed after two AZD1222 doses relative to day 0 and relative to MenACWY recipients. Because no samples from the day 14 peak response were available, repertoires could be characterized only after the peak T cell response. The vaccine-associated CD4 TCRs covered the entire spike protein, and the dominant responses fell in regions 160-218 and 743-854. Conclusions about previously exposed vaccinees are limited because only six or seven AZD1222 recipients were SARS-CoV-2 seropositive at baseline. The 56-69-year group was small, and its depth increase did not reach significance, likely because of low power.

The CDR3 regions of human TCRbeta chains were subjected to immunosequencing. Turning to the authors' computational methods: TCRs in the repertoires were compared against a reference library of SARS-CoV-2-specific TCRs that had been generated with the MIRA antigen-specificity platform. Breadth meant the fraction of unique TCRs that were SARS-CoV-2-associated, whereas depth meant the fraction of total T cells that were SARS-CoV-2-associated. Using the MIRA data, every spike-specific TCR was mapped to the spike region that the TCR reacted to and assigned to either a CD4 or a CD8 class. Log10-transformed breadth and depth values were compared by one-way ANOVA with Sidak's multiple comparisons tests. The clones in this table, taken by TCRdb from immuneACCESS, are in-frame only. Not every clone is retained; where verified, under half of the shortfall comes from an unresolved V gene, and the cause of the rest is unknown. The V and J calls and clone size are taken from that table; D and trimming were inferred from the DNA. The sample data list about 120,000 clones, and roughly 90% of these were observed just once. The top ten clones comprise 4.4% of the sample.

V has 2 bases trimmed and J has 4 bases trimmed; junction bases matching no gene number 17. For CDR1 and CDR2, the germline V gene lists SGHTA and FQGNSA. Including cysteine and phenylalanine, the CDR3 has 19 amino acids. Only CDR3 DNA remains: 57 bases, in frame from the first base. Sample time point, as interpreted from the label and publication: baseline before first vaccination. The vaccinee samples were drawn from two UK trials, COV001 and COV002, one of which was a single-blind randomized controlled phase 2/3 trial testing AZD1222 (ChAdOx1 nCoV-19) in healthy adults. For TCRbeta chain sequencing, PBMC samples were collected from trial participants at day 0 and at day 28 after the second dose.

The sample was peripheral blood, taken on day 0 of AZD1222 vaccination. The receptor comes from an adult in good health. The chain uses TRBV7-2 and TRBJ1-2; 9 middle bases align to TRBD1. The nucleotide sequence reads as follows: TGTGCCAGCAGCTTAATGTTCGAGACAGGGGGAAGTCGGCTCTATGGCTACACCTTC. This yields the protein CASSLMFETGGSRLYGYTF.